One and the same sample provided the 8 T cell receptor beta chains below, sequenced in a study of tumor-infiltrating lymphocytes in primary liver carcinoma. RNA was extracted from whole blood without cell sorting, alongside germline DNA. Using a constant-region primer together with ProtoScript II reverse transcriptase, TCR beta cDNA was made from approximately 500 ng of total RNA. Construction of TCR beta libraries relied on three successive nested multiplex PCR rounds employing slightly modified ARM-PCR. For approximately 11 cycles apiece, the opening two PCR rounds ran with TRBV1-TRBV30 forward primers and a C-beta reverse primer. TCRdb re-called the multiplex PCR reads through MiXCR, storing one row per CDR3 protein. The table shows approximately 300,000 distinct CDR3 sequences, with roughly 60% occurring only once. What was sequenced was peripheral blood. These receptors came from a man in his forties or fifties with primary liver carcinoma and hepatitis B virus infection.

The table lists this clonotype with many counts. The chain is built from TRBV4-1 and TRBJ1-1; 12 nucleotides match TRBD1. V lost 3 bases and J lost 3; bases outside the gene matches: 2. Germline V gene data show CDR1 as MGHRA and CDR2 as YSYEKL. This CDR3 has 15 amino acids. The chain's CDR3 is CASSQGQGADTEAFF. Here the CDR3 DNA reads TGCGCCAGCAGCCAGGGACAGGGGGCGGACACTGAAGCTTTCTTT.

In regard to this clonotype: Since the CDR3 does not end with the conserved phenylalanine or tryptophan, this likely comes from a read error. The chain employs TRBV29-1 and TRBJ1-2; D gene ambiguous. V shed 6 bases and J shed 5 bases, with 16 bases lying between them. CDR1 and CDR2 (germline): SQVTM, ANQGSEA. The CDR3 contains 13 residues. CDR3 amino acids: CSVSEPLGYGYTL. CDR3 nucleotides: TGCAGCGTGTCCGAACCTTTAGGGTATGGCTACACCCTC.

Note on this clonotype: One end of the junction varies from germline; a read error may be responsible. The chain has TRBV11-2 and TRBJ2-7; TRBD1 might be the D (6 bases). The CDR3 extends over 13 amino acids. Germline CDR1 SGHAT, CDR2 FQNNGV. CDR3 residues: CASSMGQLYEHYF. As DNA, the CDR3 is TGTGCCAGCTCTATGGGACAACTCTACGAGCACTACTTC.

This rearrangement joins TRBV4-3 to TRBJ2-5, with D possibly being TRBD1 (5 bases). The CDR3 sequence is 15 residues long. Germline V gives CDR1 LGHNA, CDR2 YSLEER. The CDR3 DNA sequence: TGCGTCTGCAGCCAAGGTGGGGCAACGGCGGAGACCCAGTACTTC. Translating it yields CVCSQGGATAETQYF.

The CDR3: CASSSAVRDRETFF. CDR3 in DNA: TGTGCCAGCAGTTCGGCTGTCCGGGACAGGGAGACTTTCTTT. The J gene is TRBJ1-1, the V gene TRBV6-5; 9 bases line up with TRBD1. The CDR3 extends over 14 amino acids. The V and J ends lost 4 bases and 12 bases, in that order; junction bases with no gene match: 12. Germline assignment: CDR1 MNHEY and CDR2 SVGAGI.

In the case of this clonotype: A much more abundant neighbour one base away suggests this may be a read error. V usage is TRBV7-8 and J usage is TRBJ2-5; D is possibly TRBD1 (6 bases). V lost 4 bases to trimming and J lost 2 bases, with 20 bases between them. CDR3 length: 17 amino acids. Germline V gene lookup returns CDR1 SGHVS and CDR2 FQNEAQ. CDR3 nucleotide sequence: TGTGCCAGCAGCTCCAAATTAGGTCGGACAGAACAAGAGACCCAGTACTTC. It yields the protein CASSSKLGRTEQETQYF.

This clonotype was seen ten or more times. The chain recombines TRBV29-1 with TRBJ2-3; TRBD2 aligns across 7 bases. Trimming cost V 6 bases and J 1 base; bases outside gene matches: 4. CDR1 is SQVTM, CDR2 ANQGSEA, per germline. CDR3 size: 13 residues. CDR3 protein: CSVLGGGTDTQYF. DNA for the CDR3: TGCAGCGTCCTGGGGGGGGGCACAGATACGCAGTATTTT.

In this sample, this clonotype turned up many times. This sequence joins TRBV6-1 and TRBJ1-2; D perhaps matches TRBD1 (5 bases). Germline CDR1 is MNHNS and CDR2 is SASEGT. Between the trimmed V and J ends, which lost 7 bases and 1 base, there was a span of 13 bases. The CDR3 extends over 14 amino acids. For the CDR3, the DNA is TGTGCCAGCACCACGGACACCTATAACTATGGCTACACCTTC. It translates to CASTTDTYNYGYTF.